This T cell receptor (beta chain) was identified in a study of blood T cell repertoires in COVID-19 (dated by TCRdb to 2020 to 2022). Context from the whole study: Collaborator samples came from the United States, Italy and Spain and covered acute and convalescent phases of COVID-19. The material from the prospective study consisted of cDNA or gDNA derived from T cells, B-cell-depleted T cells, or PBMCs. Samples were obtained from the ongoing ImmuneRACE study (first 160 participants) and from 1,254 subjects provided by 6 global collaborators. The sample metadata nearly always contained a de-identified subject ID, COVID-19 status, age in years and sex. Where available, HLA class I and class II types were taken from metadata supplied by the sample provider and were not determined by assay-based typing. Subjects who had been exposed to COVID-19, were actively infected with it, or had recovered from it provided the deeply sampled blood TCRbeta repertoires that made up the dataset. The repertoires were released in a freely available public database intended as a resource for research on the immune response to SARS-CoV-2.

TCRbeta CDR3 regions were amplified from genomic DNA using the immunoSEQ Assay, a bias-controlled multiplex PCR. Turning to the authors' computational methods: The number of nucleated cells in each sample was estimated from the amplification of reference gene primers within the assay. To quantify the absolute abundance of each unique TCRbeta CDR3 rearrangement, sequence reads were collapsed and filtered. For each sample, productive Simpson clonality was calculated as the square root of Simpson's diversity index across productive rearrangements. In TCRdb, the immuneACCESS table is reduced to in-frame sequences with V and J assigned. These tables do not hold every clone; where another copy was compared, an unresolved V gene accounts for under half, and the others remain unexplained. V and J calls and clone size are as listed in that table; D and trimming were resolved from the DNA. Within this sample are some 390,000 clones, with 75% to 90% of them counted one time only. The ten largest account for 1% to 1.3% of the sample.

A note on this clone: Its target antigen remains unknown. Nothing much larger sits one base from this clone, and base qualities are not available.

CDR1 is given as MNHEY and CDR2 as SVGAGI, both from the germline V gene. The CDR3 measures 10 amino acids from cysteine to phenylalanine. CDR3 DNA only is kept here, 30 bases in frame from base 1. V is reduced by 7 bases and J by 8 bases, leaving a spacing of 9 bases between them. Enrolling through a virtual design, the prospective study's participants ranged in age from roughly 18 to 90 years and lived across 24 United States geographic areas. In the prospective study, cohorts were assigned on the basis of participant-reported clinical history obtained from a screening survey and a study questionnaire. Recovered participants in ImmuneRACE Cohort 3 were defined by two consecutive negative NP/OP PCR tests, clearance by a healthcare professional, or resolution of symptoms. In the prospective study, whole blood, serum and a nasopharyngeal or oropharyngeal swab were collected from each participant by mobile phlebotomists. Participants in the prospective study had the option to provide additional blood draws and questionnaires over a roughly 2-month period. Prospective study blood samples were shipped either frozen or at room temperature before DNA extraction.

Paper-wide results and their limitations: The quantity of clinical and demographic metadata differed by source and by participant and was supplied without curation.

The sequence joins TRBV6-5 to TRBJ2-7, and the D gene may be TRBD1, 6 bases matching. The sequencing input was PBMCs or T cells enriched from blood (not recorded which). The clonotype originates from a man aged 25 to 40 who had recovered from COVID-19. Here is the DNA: TGTGCCAGCAACAGGGAAAAGCAGTACTTC. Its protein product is CASNREKQYF.